This T cell receptor beta chain was identified in a study of beta chain features in type 1 diabetes. Across the whole study: Examination covered fewer than 110 million sorted cells spanning all samples.

To note about this clone: No antigen is known for it.

What was sequenced were expressed TCRB transcripts, since all of the isolated RNA had been reverse transcribed. TCRdb's table, derived via immunoSEQ multiplex PCR, lists solely in-frame clones and lacks some. The sample consists of 200,000 to 250,000 clones, approximately 16% of them appearing once. General study results and limits: Although PCR might favor shorter templates, it would do so equally in patients and controls. Cells expressing TCR highly could be over-represented by cDNA sequencing. Shortening of TCRB CDR3s, moderate but significant, appeared in all four CD4+ subsets of Type 1 diabetes patients.

Sequencing was performed on naive CD4+ T cells from blood. The receptor was derived from a man aged 25-45 years with type 1 diabetes.

The CDR3 spells CASSQEGQGRNEQFF. The CDR3 nucleotides read TGCGCCAGCAGCCAAGAAGGCCAGGGTCGCAATGAGCAGTTCTTC. This sequence joins TRBV4-1 and TRBJ2-1, with TRBD1 as a possible D gene (5 bases). The germline V gene encodes CDR1 MGHRA and CDR2 YSYEKL. The V end was cut by 0 bases, the J end by 6 bases, with 12 bases between. The CDR3 runs 15 residues.